These T cell receptor beta chains were read from a single sample in a study of CD8 T cells in ankylosing spondylitis. TCRdb itself ran the 5' RACE reads through MiXCR, one entry per CDR3 protein. The table lists fewer than 250,000 distinct CDR3 sequences, more than 25% of them singletons. The sequenced sample was blood, either unsorted or a sorted T cell fraction (not recorded which). The receptors come from a male donor with ankylosing spondylitis or in good health (not recorded which). CDR3s leave out the opening cysteine and the closing phenylalanine or tryptophan. Fields, in order: V gene, J gene, CDR3 protein.

TRBV12-5	TRBJ1-2	ASGPGRGRANYGYT
TRBV5-1	TRBJ2-2	ASSLGSGSSAGELF
TRBV5-1	TRBJ1-2	ASSLGQDFYGYT
TRBV9	TRBJ2-1	ASSVASGTSGRAGNEQF
TRBV20-1	TRBJ2-5	SARRGWETQY
TRBV6-5	TRBJ2-2	ASSYLAPRELF
TRBV7-9	TRBJ2-1	ASSLGSGRDNEQF
TRBV5-5	TRBJ2-5	ASSLMAPGDALTQY
TRBV6-6	TRBJ2-3	ASSGRQGAQY
TRBV19	TRBJ2-5	ASSIGSGRQETQY
TRBV27	TRBJ2-5	ASSVNRGGETQY
TRBV12-3/TRBV12-4	TRBJ2-2	ASSLVTGVGGELF
TRBV12-3/TRBV12-4	TRBJ2-4	ASSLSSGRDIQY
TRBV29-1	TRBJ1-2	SVAQDREVQGYT